Each of the 8 T cell receptor beta chains below was sequenced from the same sample in a study of Ad26.COV2.S vaccination and SARS-CoV-2 variants. The repertoire was sequenced with immunoSEQ multiplex PCR; TCRdb's copy has only in-frame clones and lacks some. The sample contains 440,000 or so clones, about 92% of which appear only once. Treatment reported: around 19 received Ad26.COV2.S at low or high dose, single or two shots; 5 received placebo; per-sample allocation not given. Sampling happened 63 days after the first vaccine or placebo injection. The sample here was peripheral blood, taken in a trial of Ad26.COV2.S vaccine versus placebo. All receptors derive from a person aged 18-60 years who received the Ad26.COV2.S COVID-19 vaccine or a placebo.

The chain uses TRBV11-2 and TRBJ1-1; 9 bases map to TRBD1. Looked up from germline, CDR1 is SGHAT and CDR2 is FQNNGV. V trimming: 3 bases; J trimming: 1 base; junction bases outside the gene matches: 6. This CDR3 contains 16 residues. The CDR3 bases are TGTGCCAGCAGCTTCCCATCACAGGGGGCGAACACTGAAGCTTTCTTT. The encoded protein is CASSFPSQGANTEAFF.

The V gene is TRBV7-2, the J gene TRBJ1-3; no clear D gene. Trimming removed 1 base from V and 0 bases from J, with 4 bases in between. There are 14 residues in the CDR3. Germline V gene lookup returns CDR1 SGHTA and CDR2 FQGNSA. The CDR3: CASSLEGSGNTIYF. The CDR3 coding sequence is TGTGCCAGCAGCTTAGAGGGCTCTGGAAACACCATATATTTT.

CDR3 sequence (DNA): TGCGCCAGCAGCCCGTATTTGGGCGCTGAAGCTTTCTTT. Its protein product is CASSPYLGAEAFF. This chain uses TRBV4-3 with TRBJ1-1; D remains unclear. Germline-derived CDR1 and CDR2 are LGHNA and YSLEER. The ends were cut back, 4 bases at V and 6 bases at J, with 12 bases in the middle. The CDR3 length is 13 residues.

Concerning this clone itself: This sample also contains other DNA sequences that code for the same CDR3. This chain connects TRBV18 to TRBJ1-4, with D perhaps TRBD1 (6 bases). With 1 base removed from V and 8 bases from J, the gap between germline ends came to 8 bases. The CDR3 extends over 13 amino acids. CDR1 is KGHSH, CDR2 LQKENI, per germline. The CDR3 coding sequence is TGTGCCAGCTCACCACAGGGGGGCGAAAAACTGTTTTTT. Translating it yields CASSPQGGEKLFF.

The rearrangement joins TRBV11-2 to TRBJ2-1; no reliable D call. Germline V gene lookup returns CDR1 SGHAT and CDR2 FQNNGV. This CDR3 spans 13 amino acids. Trimming removed 2 bases at V and 6 bases at J, with 8 bases between. The CDR3 DNA reads TGTGCCAGCAGCTTATTACCTTCCAATGAGCAGTTCTTC. Its translation is CASSLLPSNEQFF.

This chain connects TRBV21-1 to TRBJ1-2. TRBV21-1 is deemed a pseudogene. The CDR3 is 15 residues long. The DNA of the CDR3 is TGTGCCAGCAGCAACGGGGCAGGACCCCCATATGGCTACACCTTC. Protein: CASSNGAGPPYGYTF.

The chain carries TRBV12-3 or TRBV12-4 and TRBJ1-2, with D unresolved. This CDR3 region has 13 residues. With 4 bases removed from V and 7 bases from J, the gap between germline ends came to 13 bases. This CDR3 reads CASSSGLSGGYTF. Written as DNA, the CDR3 is TGTGCCAGCAGTTCAGGACTGTCCGGTGGCTACACCTTC.

The J gene is TRBJ1-5, the V gene TRBV2; 8 bases map to TRBD1. V shed 5 bases and J 4 bases; nucleotides not matched to a gene: 4. The V gene's germline CDR1 is SNHLY and CDR2 FYNNEI. CDR3 length: 14 amino acids. Here the CDR3 reads CASSQTGGNQPQHF. DNA of the CDR3: TGTGCCAGCAGTCAAACAGGGGGGAATCAGCCCCAGCATTTT.